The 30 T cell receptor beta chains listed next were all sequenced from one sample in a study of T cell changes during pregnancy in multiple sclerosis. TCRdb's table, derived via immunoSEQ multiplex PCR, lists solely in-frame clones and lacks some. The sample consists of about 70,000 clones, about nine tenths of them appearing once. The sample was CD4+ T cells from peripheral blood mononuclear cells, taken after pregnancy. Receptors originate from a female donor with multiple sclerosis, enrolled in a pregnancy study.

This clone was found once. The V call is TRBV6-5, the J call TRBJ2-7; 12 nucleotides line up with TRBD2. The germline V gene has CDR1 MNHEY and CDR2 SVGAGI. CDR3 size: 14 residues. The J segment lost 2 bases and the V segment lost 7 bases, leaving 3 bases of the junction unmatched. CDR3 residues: CASTRLAGAYEQYF. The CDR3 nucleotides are TGTGCCAGCACGAGACTAGCGGGAGCCTACGAGCAGTACTTC.

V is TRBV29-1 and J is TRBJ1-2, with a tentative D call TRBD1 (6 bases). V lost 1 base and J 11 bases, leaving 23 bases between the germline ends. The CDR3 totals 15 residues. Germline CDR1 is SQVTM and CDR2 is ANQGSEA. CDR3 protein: CSVEVRRTAPGGYTF. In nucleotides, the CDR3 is TGCAGCGTTGAAGTCCGGCGGACAGCTCCCGGGGGGTACACCTTC.

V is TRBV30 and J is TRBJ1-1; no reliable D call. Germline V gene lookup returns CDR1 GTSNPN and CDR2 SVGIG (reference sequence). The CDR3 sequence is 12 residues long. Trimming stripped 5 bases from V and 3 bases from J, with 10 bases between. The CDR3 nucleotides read TGTGCCTGGGAGGGAAAGGACACTGAAGCTTTCTTT. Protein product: CAWEGKDTEAFF.

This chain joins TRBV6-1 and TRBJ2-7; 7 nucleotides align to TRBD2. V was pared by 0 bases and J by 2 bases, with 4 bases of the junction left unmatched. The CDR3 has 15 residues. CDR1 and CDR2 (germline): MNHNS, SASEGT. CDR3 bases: TGTGCCAGCAGTGAAGCGGCGGGAGCTCCCTACGAGCAGTACTTC. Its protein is CASSEAAGAPYEQYF.

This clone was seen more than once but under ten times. The CDR3 region has the DNA TGTGCCAGCAGCTTGCGTGACTTCTACTACGAGCAGTACTTC. It specifies CASSLRDFYYEQYF. The rearrangement uses TRBV11-2 and TRBJ2-7, with D unclear. V lost 3 bases and J lost 3, with 12 bases in between. The germline V gene encodes CDR1 SGHAT and CDR2 FQNNGV. The CDR3 consists of 14 residues. Full variable domain (remainder filled in from reference TRBV11-2 and TRBJ2-7): EAGVAQSPRYKIIEKRQSVAFWCNPISGHATLYWYQQILGQGPKLLIQFQNNGVVDDSQLPKDRFSAERLKGVDSTLKIQPAKLEDSAVYLCASSLRDFYYEQYFGPGTRLTVT.

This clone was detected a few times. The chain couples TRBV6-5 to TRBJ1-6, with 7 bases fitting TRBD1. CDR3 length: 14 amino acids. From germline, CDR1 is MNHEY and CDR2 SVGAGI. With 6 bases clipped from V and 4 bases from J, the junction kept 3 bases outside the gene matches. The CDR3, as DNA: TGTGCCAGCAGCCGGACAGGATATAATTCACCCCTCCACTTT. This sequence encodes CASSRTGYNSPLHF.

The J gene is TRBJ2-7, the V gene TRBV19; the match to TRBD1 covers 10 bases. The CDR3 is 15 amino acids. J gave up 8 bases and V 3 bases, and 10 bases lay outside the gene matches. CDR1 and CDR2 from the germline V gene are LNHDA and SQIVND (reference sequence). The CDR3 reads CASSIGTGARGKQYF. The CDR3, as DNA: TGTGCCAGTAGTATCGGGACAGGGGCCCGCGGGAAGCAGTACTTC.

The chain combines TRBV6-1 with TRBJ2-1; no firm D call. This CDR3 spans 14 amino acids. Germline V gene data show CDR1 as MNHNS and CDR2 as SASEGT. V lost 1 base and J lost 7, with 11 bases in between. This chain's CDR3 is CASSEGSYLNEQFF. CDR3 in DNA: TGTGCCAGCAGTGAAGGATCCTATTTAAATGAGCAGTTCTTC.

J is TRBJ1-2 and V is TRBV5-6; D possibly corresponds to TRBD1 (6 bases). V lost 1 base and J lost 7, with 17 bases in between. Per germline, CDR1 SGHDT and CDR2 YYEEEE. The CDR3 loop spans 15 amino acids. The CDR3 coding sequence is TGTGCCAGCAGCTTGTACGACAGGCGCTCTGGTGGCTACACCTTC. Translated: CASSLYDRRSGGYTF.

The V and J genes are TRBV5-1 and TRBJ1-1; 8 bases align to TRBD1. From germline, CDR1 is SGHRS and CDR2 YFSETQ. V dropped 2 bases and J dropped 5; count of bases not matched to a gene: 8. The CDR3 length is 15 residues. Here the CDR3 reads CASSFEAGGQTEAFF. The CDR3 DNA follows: TGCGCCAGCAGCTTTGAGGCAGGGGGCCAAACTGAAGCTTTCTTT.

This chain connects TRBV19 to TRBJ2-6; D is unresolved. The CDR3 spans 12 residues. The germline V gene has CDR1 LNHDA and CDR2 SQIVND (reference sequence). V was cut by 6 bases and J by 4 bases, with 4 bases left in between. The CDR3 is CASSPGANVLTF. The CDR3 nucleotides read TGTGCCAGTAGCCCGGGGGCCAACGTCCTGACTTTC.

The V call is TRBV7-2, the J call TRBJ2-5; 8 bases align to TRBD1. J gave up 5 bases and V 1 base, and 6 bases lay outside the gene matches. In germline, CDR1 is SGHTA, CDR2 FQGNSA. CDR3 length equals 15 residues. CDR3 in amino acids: CASSLEDRGWETQYF. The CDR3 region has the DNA TGTGCCAGCAGCTTAGAAGACAGGGGATGGGAGACCCAGTACTTC.

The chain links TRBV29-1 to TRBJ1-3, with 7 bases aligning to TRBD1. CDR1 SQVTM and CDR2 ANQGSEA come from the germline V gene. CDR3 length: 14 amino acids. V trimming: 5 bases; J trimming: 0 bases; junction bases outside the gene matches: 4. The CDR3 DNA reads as TGCAGCGTTTCGCAGGGGGGCTCTGGAAACACCATATATTTT. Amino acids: CSVSQGGSGNTIYF. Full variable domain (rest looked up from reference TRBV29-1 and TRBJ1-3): SAVISQKPSRDICQRGTSLTIQCQVDSQVTMMFWYRQQPGQSLTLIATANQGSEATYESGFVIDKFPISRPNLTFSTLTVSNMSPEDSSIYLCSVSQGGSGNTIYFGEGSWLTVV.

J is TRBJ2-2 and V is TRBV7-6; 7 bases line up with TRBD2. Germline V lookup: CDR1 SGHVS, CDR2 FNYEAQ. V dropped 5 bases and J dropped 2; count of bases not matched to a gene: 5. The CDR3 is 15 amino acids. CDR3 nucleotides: TGTGCCAGCAGCCCAAGACTAGCTAACACCGGGGAGCTGTTTTTT. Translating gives CASSPRLANTGELFF.

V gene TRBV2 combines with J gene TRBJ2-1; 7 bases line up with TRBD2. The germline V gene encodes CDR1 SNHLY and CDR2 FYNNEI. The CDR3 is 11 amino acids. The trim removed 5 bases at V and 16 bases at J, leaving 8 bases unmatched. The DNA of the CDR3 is TGTGCCAGCAGTATGACTAGCAGCCTTTTCTTC. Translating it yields CASSMTSSLFF.

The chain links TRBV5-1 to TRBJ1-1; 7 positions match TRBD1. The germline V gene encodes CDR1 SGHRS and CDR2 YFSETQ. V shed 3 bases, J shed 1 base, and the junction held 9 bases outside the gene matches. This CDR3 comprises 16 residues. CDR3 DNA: TGCGCCAGCAGCTACAGGTCCGGGACAGCGAACACTGAAGCTTTCTTT. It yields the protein CASSYRSGTANTEAFF. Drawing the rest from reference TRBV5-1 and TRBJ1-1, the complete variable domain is KAGVTQTPRYLIKTRGQQVTLSCSPISGHRSVSWYQQTPGQGLQFLFEYFSETQRNKGNFPGRFSGRQFSNSRSEMNVSTLELGDSALYLCASSYRSGTANTEAFFGQGTRLTVV.

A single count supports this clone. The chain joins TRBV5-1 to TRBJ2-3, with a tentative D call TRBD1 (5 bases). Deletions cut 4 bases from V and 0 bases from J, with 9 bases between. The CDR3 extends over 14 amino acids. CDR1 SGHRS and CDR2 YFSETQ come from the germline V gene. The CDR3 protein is CASSKDISTDTQYF. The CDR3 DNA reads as TGCGCCAGCAGCAAGGACATTAGCACAGATACGCAGTATTTT. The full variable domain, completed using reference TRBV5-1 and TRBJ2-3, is KAGVTQTPRYLIKTRGQQVTLSCSPISGHRSVSWYQQTPGQGLQFLFEYFSETQRNKGNFPGRFSGRQFSNSRSEMNVSTLELGDSALYLCASSKDISTDTQYFGPGTRLTVL.

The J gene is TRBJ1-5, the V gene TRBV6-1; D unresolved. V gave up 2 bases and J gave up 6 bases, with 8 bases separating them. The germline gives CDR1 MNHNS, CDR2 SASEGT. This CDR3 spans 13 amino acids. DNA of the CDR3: TGTGCCAGCAGTGAATTTCGGAGTCAGCCCCAGCATTTT. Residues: CASSEFRSQPQHF.

The CDR3: CASSLTGTYEQYF. CDR3 in DNA: TGTGCCAGCAGCTTGACGGGGACCTACGAGCAGTACTTC. The rearrangement links TRBV7-6 to TRBJ2-7; D is perhaps TRBD2 (5 bases). This CDR3 comprises 13 residues. The germline gives CDR1 SGHVS, CDR2 FNYEAQ. Trimming removed 3 bases from V and 2 bases from J, with 8 bases in between.

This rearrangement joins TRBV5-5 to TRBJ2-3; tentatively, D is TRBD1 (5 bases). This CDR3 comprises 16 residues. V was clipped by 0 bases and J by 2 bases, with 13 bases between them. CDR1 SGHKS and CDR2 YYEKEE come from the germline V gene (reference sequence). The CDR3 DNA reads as TGTGCCAGCAGCTTGGTTGCCAGGGTGTCCACAGATACGCAGTATTTT. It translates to CASSLVARVSTDTQYF.

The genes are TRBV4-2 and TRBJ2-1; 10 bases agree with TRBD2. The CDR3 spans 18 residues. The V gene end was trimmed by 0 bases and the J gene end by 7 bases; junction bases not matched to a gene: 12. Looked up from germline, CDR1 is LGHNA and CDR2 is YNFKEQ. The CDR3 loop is CASSQDRPAGGSRNEQFF. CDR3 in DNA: TGTGCCAGCAGCCAAGATCGGCCAGCGGGAGGGTCGAGGAATGAGCAGTTCTTC.

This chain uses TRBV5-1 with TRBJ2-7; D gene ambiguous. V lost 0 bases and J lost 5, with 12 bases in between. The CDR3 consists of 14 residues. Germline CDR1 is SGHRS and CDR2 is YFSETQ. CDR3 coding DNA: TGCGCCAGCAGCTTGGGGCGGATCCCTGACGAGCAGTACTTC. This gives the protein CASSLGRIPDEQYF.

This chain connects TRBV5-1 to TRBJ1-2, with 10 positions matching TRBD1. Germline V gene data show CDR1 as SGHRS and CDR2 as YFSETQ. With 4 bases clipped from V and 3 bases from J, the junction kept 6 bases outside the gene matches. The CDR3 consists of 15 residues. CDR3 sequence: CASSPDRGRDYGYTF. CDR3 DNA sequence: TGCGCCAGCAGCCCTGACAGGGGGCGAGACTATGGCTACACCTTC. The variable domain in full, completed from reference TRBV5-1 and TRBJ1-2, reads KAGVTQTPRYLIKTRGQQVTLSCSPISGHRSVSWYQQTPGQGLQFLFEYFSETQRNKGNFPGRFSGRQFSNSRSEMNVSTLELGDSALYLCASSPDRGRDYGYTFGSGTRLTVV.

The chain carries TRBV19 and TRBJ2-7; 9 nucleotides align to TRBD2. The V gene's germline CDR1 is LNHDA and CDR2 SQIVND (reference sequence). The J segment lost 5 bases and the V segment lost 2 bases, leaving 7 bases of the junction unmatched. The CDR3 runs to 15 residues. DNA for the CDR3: TGTGCCAGTAGTATACAGGCGGGGGGGCCCAACGAGCAGTACTTC. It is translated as CASSIQAGGPNEQYF.

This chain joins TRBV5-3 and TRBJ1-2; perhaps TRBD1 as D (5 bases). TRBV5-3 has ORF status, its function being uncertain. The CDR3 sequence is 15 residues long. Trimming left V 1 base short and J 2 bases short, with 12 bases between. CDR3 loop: CARSLRGEENYGYTF. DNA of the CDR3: TGTGCCAGAAGCTTGAGAGGGGAGGAGAACTATGGCTACACCTTC.

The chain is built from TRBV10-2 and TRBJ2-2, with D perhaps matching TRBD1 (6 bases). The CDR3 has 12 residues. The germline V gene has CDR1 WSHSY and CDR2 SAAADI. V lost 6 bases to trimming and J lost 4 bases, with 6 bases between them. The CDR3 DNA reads TGCGCCAGCAGGACAGGCACCGGGGAGCTGTTTTTT. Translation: CASRTGTGELFF.

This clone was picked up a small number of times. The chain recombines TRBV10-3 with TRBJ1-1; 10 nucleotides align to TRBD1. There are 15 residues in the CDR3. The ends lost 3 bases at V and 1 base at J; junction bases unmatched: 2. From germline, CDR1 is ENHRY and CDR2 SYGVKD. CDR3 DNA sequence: TGTGCCATCAGTGACCGGACAGGGGGGAACACTGAAGCTTTCTTT. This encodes CAISDRTGGNTEAFF.

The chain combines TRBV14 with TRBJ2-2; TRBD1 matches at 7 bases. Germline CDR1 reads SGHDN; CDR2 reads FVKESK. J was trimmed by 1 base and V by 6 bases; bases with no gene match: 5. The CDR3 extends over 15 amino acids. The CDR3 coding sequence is TGTGCCAGCAGACAGGGACAGTTGAACACCGGGGAGCTGTTTTTT. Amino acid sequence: CASRQGQLNTGELFF.

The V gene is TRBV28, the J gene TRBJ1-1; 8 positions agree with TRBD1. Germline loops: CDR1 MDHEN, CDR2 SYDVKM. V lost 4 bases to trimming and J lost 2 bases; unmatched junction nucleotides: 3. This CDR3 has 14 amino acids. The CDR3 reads CASSSGTGNTEAFF. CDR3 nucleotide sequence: TGTGCCAGCAGTTCCGGGACAGGAAACACTGAAGCTTTCTTT.

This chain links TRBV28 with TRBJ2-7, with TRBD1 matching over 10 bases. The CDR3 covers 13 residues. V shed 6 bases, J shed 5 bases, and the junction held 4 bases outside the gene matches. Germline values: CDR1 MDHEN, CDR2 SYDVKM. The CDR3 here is CASRTGGVDEQYF. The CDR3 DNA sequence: TGTGCCAGCAGGACAGGGGGCGTAGACGAGCAGTACTTC.